One sample yielded the 16 T cell receptor beta chains listed below, sequenced in a study of identical twins. TCRdb re-derived calls from the 5' RACE reads in MiXCR, one entry per CDR3 protein. The sample lists 200,000 to 250,000 distinct CDR3 sequences; approximately 6.8% were seen once. These data were likewise used in another study, on yellow fever vaccine responses in identical twins.

The sequenced material came from CD8+ T cells sorted from blood. The origin of the receptors is a woman under 30 in good health.

The genes are TRBV3-1 and TRBJ2-3; no clear D gene. Germline V gene lookup returns CDR1 LGHDT and CDR2 YNNKEL (reference sequence). V lost 1 base to trimming and J lost 5 bases, with 16 bases between them. The CDR3 covers 16 residues. The CDR3 region has the DNA TGTGCCAGCAGCCAAGCGCTAAGTGACCTGGGAGATACGCAGTATTTT. Protein: CASSQALSDLGDTQYF.

This clonotype was counted ten times or more. This chain uses TRBV24-1 with TRBJ2-1, with 8 bases identical to TRBD2. CDR1 and CDR2 from the germline V gene are KGHDR and SFDVKD. The CDR3 sequence is 17 residues long. J gave up 2 bases and V 3 bases, and 8 bases lay outside the gene matches. This CDR3 is CATSDTISGETYNEQFF. CDR3 nucleotides: TGTGCCACCAGTGATACAATTAGCGGGGAAACCTACAATGAGCAGTTCTTC.

The table lists this clonotype with many counts. The V gene is TRBV6-1, the J gene TRBJ1-6; TRBD1 aligns across 9 bases. Germline CDR1 and CDR2: MNHNS and SASEGT. The CDR3 totals 15 residues. Trimming cost V 7 bases and J 9 bases; bases outside gene matches: 10. The DNA for the CDR3 is TGTGCCAGCACTCCTGGACAGGGGAGTGGTTCACCCCTCCACTTT. Protein: CASTPGQGSGSPLHF.

This clonotype has just a few counts. This chain connects TRBV27 to TRBJ2-7; 13 bases are a match to TRBD2. The length of the CDR3 is 17 residues. Germline V gene lookup returns CDR1 MNHEY and CDR2 SMNVEV (reference sequence). V lost 5 bases and J lost 6; bases outside the gene matches: 13. CDR3 in amino acids: CASSPWTSGSSPGEQYF. The CDR3 DNA is TGTGCCAGCAGTCCATGGACTAGCGGGAGCTCCCCCGGCGAGCAGTACTTC.

This clonotype was counted only a few times. The chain recombines TRBV4-1 with TRBJ2-3, with TRBD2 matching over 8 bases. Unmatched junction bases numbered 20, after V lost 4 bases and J lost 5 bases. Germline CDR1 is MGHRA and CDR2 is YSYEKL. The length of the CDR3 is 19 residues. In nucleotides, the CDR3 is TGCGCCAGCAGCCCCATCGGTGGTAGCGGGGCCGTTCGCGTAGATACGCAGTATTTT. This gives the protein CASSPIGGSGAVRVDTQYF.

This clonotype was recorded many times. The rearrangement links TRBV12-3 or TRBV12-4 to TRBJ1-2; D is uncertain. The CDR3 spans 14 residues. With 3 bases removed from V and 4 bases from J, the gap between germline ends came to 12 bases. The CDR3 coding sequence is TGTGCCAGCAGTTTCTCCGGCCAGGTCTATGGCTACACCTTC. Its translation is CASSFSGQVYGYTF.

This clonotype has only a few counts. J is TRBJ1-1 and V is TRBV12-3 or TRBV12-4; TRBD1 is a possible D gene (6 bases). The length of the CDR3 is 13 residues. V was cut by 2 bases and J by 11 bases, with 15 bases left in between. The CDR3, as DNA: TGTGCCAGCAGTTTAAATGTAGGACAGCGGGCTTTCTTT. Amino acids: CASSLNVGQRAFF.

This clonotype was observed a few times. This sequence joins TRBV29-1 and TRBJ2-6; the D gene is possibly TRBD1 (5 bases). V gave up 3 bases and J gave up 4 bases, with 16 bases separating them. This CDR3 spans 16 amino acids. From germline, CDR1 is SQVTM and CDR2 ANQGSEA. DNA for the CDR3: TGCAGCGTTGATGTAGGGGTGGTCCCCGGGGCCAACGTCCTGACTTTC. It yields the protein CSVDVGVVPGANVLTF.

This chain uses TRBV11-3 with TRBJ2-7; 8 bases align to TRBD1. J gave up 6 bases and V 4 bases, and 8 bases lay outside the gene matches. The CDR3 loop spans 14 amino acids. Germline V gene lookup returns CDR1 SGHNT and CDR2 YENEEA. CDR3 protein: CASSSRDRSFEQYF. The CDR3 bases are TGTGCCAGCAGCTCCCGGGACAGGAGCTTCGAGCAGTACTTC. Full variable domain (remainder filled in from reference TRBV11-3 and TRBJ2-7): EAGVVQSPRYKIIEKKQPVAFWCNPISGHNTLYWYLQNLGQGPELLIRYENEEAVDDSQLPKDRFSAERLKGVDSTLKIQPAELGDSAVYLCASSSRDRSFEQYFGPGTRLTVT.

The CDR3 DNA follows: TGCAGCGTTGTAGGGACTAGCGGGGCCAGCTCCTACAATGAGCAGTTCTTC. This encodes CSVVGTSGASSYNEQFF. The chain has TRBV29-1 and TRBJ2-1; 13 bases map to TRBD2. The V segment lost 4 bases and the J segment 0 bases; nucleotides outside the gene matches: 6. Germline values: CDR1 SQVTM, CDR2 ANQGSEA. CDR3 length equals 17 residues.

The chain joins TRBV13 to TRBJ1-1; a possible D gene is TRBD1 (6 bases). Germline CDR1 reads PRHDT; CDR2 reads FYEKMQ (reference sequence). Deletions cut 3 bases from V and 1 base from J, with 9 bases between. This CDR3 is built from 14 residues. CDR3 coding DNA: TGTGCCAGCAGCTTCCCGACAGGGAACACTGAAGCTTTCTTT. Translated, it gives CASSFPTGNTEAFF. Full variable domain (rest looked up from reference TRBV13 and TRBJ1-1): AAGVIQSPRHLIKEKRETATLKCYPIPRHDTVYWYQQGPGQDPQFLISFYEKMQSDKGSIPDRFSAQQFSDYHSELNMSSLELGDSALYFCASSFPTGNTEAFFGQGTRLTVV.

In this sample, this clonotype turned up many times. The rearrangement links TRBV6-5 to TRBJ2-1; 11 positions match TRBD2. The trim removed 8 bases at V and 6 bases at J, leaving 9 bases unmatched. Germline V gene data show CDR1 as MNHEY and CDR2 as SVGAGI. The CDR3 contains 15 residues. CDR3 in DNA: TGTGCCAGCGTACCGGGACTAGCGGAACGCAATGAGCAGTTCTTC. Amino acid sequence: CASVPGLAERNEQFF.

This chain connects TRBV27 to TRBJ2-5; D perhaps matches TRBD1 (5 bases). Germline CDR1 MNHEY, CDR2 SMNVEV (reference sequence). This CDR3 contains 12 residues. V was cut by 5 bases and J by 4 bases, with 8 bases left in between. In nucleotides, the CDR3 is TGTGCCAGCAGTGTAACAGGAGAGACCCAGTACTTC. The encoded protein is CASSVTGETQYF.

Only a few counts were recorded for this clonotype. The rearrangement uses TRBV7-8 and TRBJ2-3; TRBD2 is a possible D gene (6 bases). The CDR3 length is 16 residues. Between the trimmed V and J ends, which lost 5 bases and 2 bases, there was a span of 17 bases. Germline assignment: CDR1 SGHVS and CDR2 FQNEAQ. In nucleotides, the CDR3 is TGTGCCAGCAGCCTGGAGGGCCGCCATTTCACAGATACGCAGTATTTT. Its protein product is CASSLEGRHFTDTQYF.

This clonotype was recorded a few times. The rearrangement joins TRBV14 to TRBJ2-1, with 7 bases lining up with TRBD1. The germline V gene has CDR1 SGHDN and CDR2 FVKESK. The CDR3 contains 15 residues. After removal of 6 bases from V and 6 bases from J, the junction contained 11 bases not matched to a gene. The CDR3 protein is CASSRDFGTANEQFF. CDR3 nucleotides: TGTGCCAGCAGTCGCGATTTTGGGACAGCCAATGAGCAGTTCTTC.

There are many counts of this clonotype. This chain joins TRBV4-1 and TRBJ1-1; possible D gene TRBD1, 5 bases. This CDR3 is built from 15 residues. Germline lookup yields CDR1 MGHRA and CDR2 YSYEKL. Trimming shortened V by 0 bases and J by 4 bases, and 12 bases separated the two germline ends. The CDR3 region is CASSQEQVSSTEAFF. In nucleotides, the CDR3 is TGCGCCAGCAGCCAAGAACAGGTGTCGTCCACTGAAGCTTTCTTT.